This section outlines one T cell receptor beta chain sequence together with its context. TCRdb's table, derived via immunoSEQ multiplex PCR, lists solely in-frame clones and lacks some. The table has 150,000 or so clones, around 90% seen once. Trimming at V came to 3 bases and at J to 3 bases, leaving 6 bases not matched to a gene. The CDR3 consists of 15 residues. Germline lookup yields CDR1 KGHSH and CDR2 LQKENI. The sample is drawn from a study of blood T cell repertoires in COVID-19. Study at large: Collection of acute and convalescent COVID-19 samples took place in the United States, Italy and Spain. Nucleic acid was either cDNA or gDNA, and it came from T cells, B-cell-depleted T cells, or PBMCs.

Cohorts were based on clinical histories the participants reported. The V call is TRBV18, the J call TRBJ2-7; 9 positions agree with TRBD1. Material for sequencing was PBMCs or T cells enriched from blood (not recorded which). This receptor was taken from a woman aged 40 to 50 who had been exposed to COVID-19. For the CDR3, the DNA is TGTGCCAGCTCACCGGGACAGGGTGGTTTCTACGAGCAGTACTTC. The encoded protein is CASSPGQGGFYEQYF.